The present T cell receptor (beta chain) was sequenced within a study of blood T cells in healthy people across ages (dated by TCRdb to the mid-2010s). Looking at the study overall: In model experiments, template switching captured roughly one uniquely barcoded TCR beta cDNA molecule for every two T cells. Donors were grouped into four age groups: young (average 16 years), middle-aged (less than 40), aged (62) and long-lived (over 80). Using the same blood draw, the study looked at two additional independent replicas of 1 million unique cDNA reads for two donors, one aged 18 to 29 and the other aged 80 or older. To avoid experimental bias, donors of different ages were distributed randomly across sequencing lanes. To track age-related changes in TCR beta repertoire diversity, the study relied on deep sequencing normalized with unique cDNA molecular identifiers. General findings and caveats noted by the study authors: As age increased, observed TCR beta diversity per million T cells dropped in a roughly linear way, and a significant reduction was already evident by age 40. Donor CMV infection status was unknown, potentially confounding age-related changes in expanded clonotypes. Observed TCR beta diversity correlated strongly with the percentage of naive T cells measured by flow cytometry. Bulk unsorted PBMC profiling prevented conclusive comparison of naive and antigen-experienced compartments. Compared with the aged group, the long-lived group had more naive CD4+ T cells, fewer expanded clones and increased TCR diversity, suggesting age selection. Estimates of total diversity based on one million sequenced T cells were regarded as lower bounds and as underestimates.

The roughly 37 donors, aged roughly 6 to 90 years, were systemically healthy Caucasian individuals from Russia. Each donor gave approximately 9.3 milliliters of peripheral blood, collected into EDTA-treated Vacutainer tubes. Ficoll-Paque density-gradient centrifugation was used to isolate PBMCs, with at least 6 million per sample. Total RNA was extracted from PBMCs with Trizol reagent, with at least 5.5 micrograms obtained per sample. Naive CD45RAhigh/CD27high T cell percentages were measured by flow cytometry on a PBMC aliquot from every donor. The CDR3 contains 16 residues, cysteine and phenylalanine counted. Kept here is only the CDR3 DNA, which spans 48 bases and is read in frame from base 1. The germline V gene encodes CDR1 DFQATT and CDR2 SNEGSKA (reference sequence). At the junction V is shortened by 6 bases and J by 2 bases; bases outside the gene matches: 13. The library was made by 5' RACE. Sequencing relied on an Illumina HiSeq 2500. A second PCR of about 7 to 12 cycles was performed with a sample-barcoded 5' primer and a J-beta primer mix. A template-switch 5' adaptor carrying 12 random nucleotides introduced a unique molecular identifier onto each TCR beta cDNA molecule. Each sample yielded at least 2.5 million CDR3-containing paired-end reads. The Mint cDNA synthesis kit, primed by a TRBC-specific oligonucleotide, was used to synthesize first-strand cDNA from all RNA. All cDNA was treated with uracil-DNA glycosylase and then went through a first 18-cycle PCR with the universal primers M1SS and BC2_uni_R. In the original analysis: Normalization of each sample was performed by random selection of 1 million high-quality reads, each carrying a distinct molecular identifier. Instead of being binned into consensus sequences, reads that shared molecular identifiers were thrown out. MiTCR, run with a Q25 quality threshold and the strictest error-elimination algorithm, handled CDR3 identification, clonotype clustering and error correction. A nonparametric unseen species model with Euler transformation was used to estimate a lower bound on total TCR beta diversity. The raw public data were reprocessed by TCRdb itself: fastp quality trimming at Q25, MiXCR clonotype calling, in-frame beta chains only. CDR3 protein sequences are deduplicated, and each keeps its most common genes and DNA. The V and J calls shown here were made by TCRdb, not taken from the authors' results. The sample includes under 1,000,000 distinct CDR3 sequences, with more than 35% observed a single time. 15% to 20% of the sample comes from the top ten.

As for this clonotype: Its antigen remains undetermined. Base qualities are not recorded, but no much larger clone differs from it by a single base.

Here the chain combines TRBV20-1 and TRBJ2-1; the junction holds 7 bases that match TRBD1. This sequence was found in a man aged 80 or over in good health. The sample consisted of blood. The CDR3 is CSAEVGTGAAYNEQFF. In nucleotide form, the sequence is TGCAGTGCCGAAGTCGGAACAGGGGCCGCCTACAATGAGCAGTTCTTC.